Listed here are 17 T cell receptor beta chains from one sample, sequenced in a study of shared T cell receptors in the human thymus. This table comes from immunoSEQ multiplex PCR, and its TCRdb copy is limited to in-frame clones, with some not included. Of approximately 730,000 clones in the sample, approximately 83% were seen once. This sample also appeared in a second study, on human thymus T cells.

The material sequenced was thymocytes. Receptor source: a girl in the first two years of life with a congenital heart defect.

This sequence joins TRBV5-6 and TRBJ2-5, with D tentatively TRBD1 (5 bases). This CDR3 comprises 14 residues. CDR1 and CDR2 (germline): SGHDT, YYEEEE. V was clipped by 4 bases and J by 3 bases, with 13 bases between them. The CDR3 sequence: CASSRGYREETQYF. Written as DNA, the CDR3 is TGTGCCAGCAGCAGGGGTTATCGGGAAGAGACCCAGTACTTC.

This rearrangement joins TRBV6-5 to TRBJ1-5; TRBD1 is a possible D gene (6 bases). V lost 6 bases, J lost 0 bases, and 12 bases lay in between. Germline CDR1 is MNHEY and CDR2 is SVGAGI. CDR3 length: 15 residues. The CDR3 sequence: CASRAPQGSNQPQHF. The CDR3 region has the DNA TGTGCCAGCAGGGCCCCACAGGGTAGCAATCAGCCCCAGCATTTT.

J is TRBJ1-1 and V is TRBV29-1; D is undetermined. CDR1 SQVTM and CDR2 ANQGSEA come from the germline V gene. This CDR3 spans 13 amino acids. The V and J ends lost 7 bases and 7 bases respectively, with 19 bases between them. The CDR3 reads CSAYAERGSEAFF. The CDR3 nucleotides read TGCAGCGCATACGCCGAGAGAGGTAGTGAAGCTTTCTTT.

The V and J genes are TRBV7-3 and TRBJ2-3; possible D gene TRBD1, 6 bases. Per germline, CDR1 SGHTA and CDR2 FQGTGA. V was shortened by 1 base and J by 2 bases, with 22 bases between the two germline ends. CDR3 length: 19 amino acids. The CDR3 nucleotides are TGTGCCAGCAGCTTAAGGCCGGGACAACTTCAGGCCCACACAGATACGCAGTATTTT. It encodes CASSLRPGQLQAHTDTQYF.

The chain couples TRBV25-1 to TRBJ2-5; 8 bases line up with TRBD1. CDR1 is MGHDK and CDR2 is SYGVNS in the germline V gene. Trimming cost V 3 bases and J 1 base; bases outside gene matches: 10. CDR3 length: 17 residues. This chain's CDR3 is CASSDGMGTGGQETQYF. CDR3 in DNA: TGTGCCAGCAGTGATGGAATGGGAACAGGGGGCCAAGAGACCCAGTACTTC.

The rearrangement links TRBV27 to TRBJ2-5, with 10 bases aligning to TRBD1. Germline CDR1 reads MNHEY; CDR2 reads SMNVEV (reference sequence). Germline trimming cut 6 bases from V and 2 bases from J; bases unmatched to any gene: 6. This CDR3 contains 15 residues. CDR3 region: CASRRTGGGQETQYF. CDR3 bases: TGTGCCAGCAGAAGGACAGGGGGGGGACAAGAGACCCAGTACTTC.

The V call is TRBV4-2, the J call TRBJ2-5; D uncertain. Trimming stripped 0 bases from V and 4 bases from J, with 21 bases between. The CDR3 has 18 amino acids. Germline assignment: CDR1 LGHNA and CDR2 YNFKEQ. This chain's CDR3 is CASSQDNARRRWRETQYF. CDR3 coding DNA: TGTGCCAGCAGCCAAGATAACGCCCGGAGAAGGTGGAGAGAGACCCAGTACTTC.

V and J are TRBV28 and TRBJ2-2; D gene uncertain. This CDR3 is built from 15 residues. Trimming removed 5 bases from V and 6 bases from J, with 16 bases in between. From germline, CDR1 is MDHEN and CDR2 SYDVKM. In DNA form, the CDR3 reads TGTGCCAGCAGTCCGATAAATACTTACGCCGGGGAGCTGTTTTTT. It translates to CASSPINTYAGELFF.

This chain links TRBV4-1 with TRBJ1-6; 7 nucleotides align to TRBD1. Germline CDR1 MGHRA, CDR2 YSYEKL. The CDR3 runs to 17 residues. V lost 1 base, J lost 7 bases, and 10 bases stayed unmatched. CDR3 region: CASSQGRGPQENSPLHF. The CDR3 DNA reads as TGCGCCAGCAGCCAAGGAAGGGGGCCTCAGGAAAATTCACCCCTCCACTTT.

The chain employs TRBV5-6 and TRBJ2-7, with 7 bases fitting TRBD1. Germline CDR1 is SGHDT and CDR2 is YYEEEE. Germline trimming cut 2 bases from V and 4 bases from J; bases unmatched to any gene: 12. The CDR3 is 16 residues long. CDR3 DNA sequence: TGTGCCAGCAGCTTACGGGACAGACCGACCCCATACGAGCAGTACTTC. This codes for CASSLRDRPTPYEQYF. The full variable domain, rest sourced from reference TRBV5-6 and TRBJ2-7, is DAGVTQSPTHLIKTRGQQVTLRCSPKSGHDTVSWYQQALGQGPQFIFQYYEEEERQRGNFPDRFSGHQFPNYSSELNVNALLLGDSALYLCASSLRDRPTPYEQYFGPGTRLTVT.

The CDR3 here is CASSLYPKEPNYGYTF. The CDR3 nucleotides are TGTGCCAGCAGCTTATATCCTAAGGAGCCCAACTATGGCTACACCTTC. This chain connects TRBV7-8 to TRBJ1-2; D gene uncertain. Germline V gene sequence: CDR1 SGHVS, CDR2 FQNEAQ. CDR3 length equals 16 residues. V lost 2 bases and J lost 2, with 15 bases in between.

The rearrangement links TRBV11-2 to TRBJ1-6; no definite D call. The CDR3 loop spans 18 amino acids. V was clipped by 5 bases and J by 8 bases, with 25 bases between them. Germline assignment: CDR1 SGHAT and CDR2 FQNNGV. CDR3 in DNA: TGTGCCAGCAGCCCAGCCCCTGGGTCGCCTACGAGGGATTCACCCCTCCACTTT. It yields the protein CASSPAPGSPTRDSPLHF.

V usage is TRBV5-8 and J usage is TRBJ1-6; the match to TRBD1 covers 9 bases. The CDR3 covers 20 residues. The V gene's germline CDR1 is SGHTS and CDR2 YDEGEE. J lost 0 bases, V lost 0 bases, and 10 bases had no gene match. CDR3 residues: CASSLGGTGMSCSYNSPLHF. In DNA, the CDR3 is TGTGCCAGCAGCTTGGGGGGGACAGGGATGAGTTGCTCCTATAATTCACCCCTCCACTTT.

This rearrangement joins TRBV5-6 to TRBJ2-1, with D possibly matching TRBD2 (6 bases). Trimming pared 2 bases from V and 6 bases from J, leaving 6 bases between. The CDR3 sequence is 12 residues long. CDR1 and CDR2 from the germline V gene are SGHDT and YYEEEE. The CDR3 region has the DNA TGTGCCAGCAGCTTCGGGGGCAATGAGCAGTTCTTC. Protein sequence: CASSFGGNEQFF.

Worth noting for this clone: A read error may account for a junction end that differs from germline. The V and J genes are TRBV27 and TRBJ1-1; weak D call: TRBD1 (5 bases). CDR1 is MNHEY and CDR2 is SMNVEV in the germline V gene (reference sequence). CDR3 length equals 13 residues. For the CDR3, the DNA is TGTGCCAGCAGTAAGTCGTCAGGGCCCTGGTTTATCTTT. Residues: CASSKSSGPWFIF.

This clone was seen once. This chain connects TRBV19 to TRBJ2-7; 8 bases are shared with TRBD2. Germline assignment: CDR1 LNHDA and CDR2 SQIVND (reference sequence). V gave up 6 bases and J gave up 3 bases; unmatched junction bases: 10. The CDR3 loop spans 15 amino acids. DNA for the CDR3: TGTGCCAGTAGCCCACGGGAGGGACCCTACTACGAGCAGTACTTC. Its translation: CASSPREGPYYEQYF.

CDR3 residues: CASSPAGTGGVYEQYF. The DNA for the CDR3 is TGTGCCAGCAGTCCCGCGGGGACAGGGGGTGTCTACGAGCAGTACTTC. The V gene is TRBV27, the J gene TRBJ2-7, with 11 bases that match TRBD1. V lost 5 bases, J lost 3 bases, and 9 bases stayed unmatched. Germline V CDR1 and CDR2: MNHEY, SMNVEV (reference sequence). The length of the CDR3 is 16 residues.